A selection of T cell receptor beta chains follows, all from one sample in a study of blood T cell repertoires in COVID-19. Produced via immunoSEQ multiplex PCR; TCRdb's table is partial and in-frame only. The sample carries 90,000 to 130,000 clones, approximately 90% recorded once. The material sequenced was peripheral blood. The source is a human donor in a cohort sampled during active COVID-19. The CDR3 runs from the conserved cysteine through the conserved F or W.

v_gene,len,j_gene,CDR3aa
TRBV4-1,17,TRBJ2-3,CASSQESSGGATDTQYF
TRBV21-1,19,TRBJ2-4,CASSKVRSSSRGPKNIQYF
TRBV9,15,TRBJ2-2,CASSVESVNTGELFF
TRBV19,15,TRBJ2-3,CASSLRSHSTDTQYF
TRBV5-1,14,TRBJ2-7,CASSFASVGDEQYF
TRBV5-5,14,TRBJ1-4,CASRPDRGTEKLFF
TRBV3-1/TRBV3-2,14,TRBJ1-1,CASSQNPGQAEAFF
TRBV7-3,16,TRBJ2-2,CASSSLGGVNTGELFF
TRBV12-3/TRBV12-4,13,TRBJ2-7,CASSWDISYEQYF
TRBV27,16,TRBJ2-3,CASSFSTGGPTDTQYF
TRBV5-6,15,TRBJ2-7,CASSLGPRGWGEQYF
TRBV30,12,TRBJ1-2,CAWSRGNYGYTF
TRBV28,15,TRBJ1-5,CASSQFSGANQPQHF
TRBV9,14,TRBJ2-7,CASSVDRGSYEQYF
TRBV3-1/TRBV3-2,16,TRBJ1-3,CASSQGQGAPGNTIYF
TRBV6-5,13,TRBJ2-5,CASSRGISETQYF
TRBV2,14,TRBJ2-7,CASSEETGVYEQYF
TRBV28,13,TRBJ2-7,CASSLFPIYEQYF
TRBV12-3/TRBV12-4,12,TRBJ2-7,CASSITGFEQYF
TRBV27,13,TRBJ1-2,CASSRGRIYGYTF
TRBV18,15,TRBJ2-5,CASSPRLAGAETQYF
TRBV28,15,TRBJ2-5,CASSFLGTSAETQYF